This T cell receptor (beta chain) originates from a study of PD-1 blockade in mismatch repair-deficient tumors. Overall study context: Patients had approximately 12 mismatch repair-deficient cancer types, all previously treated and progressing. Points from the study as a whole: After pembrolizumab, tumor-resident clones rose rapidly, then generally contracted before radiologic responses.

In germline, CDR1 is LNHNV, CDR2 YYDKDF (reference sequence). This CDR3 is 16 amino acids long. Trimming removed 0 bases at V and 2 bases at J, with 11 bases between. All patients were mismatch repair deficient, assessed by either PCR or immunohistochemistry. TCR sequencing covered a few patients who responded to pembrolizumab. On this clone: Its target is unknown.

TCRdb's copy holds only in-frame clones and misses some; the assay was immunoSEQ multiplex PCR. The table lists just under 80,000 clones, approximately 78% of them singletons. This clonotype originated in an adult with mismatch repair-deficient cancer. Sample: peripheral blood, taken 44 weeks after starting pembrolizumab. The rearrangement joins TRBV15 to TRBJ2-1, with D maybe TRBD2 (6 bases). The CDR3 DNA reads TGTGCCACCAGCAGAGATAGCGGAGGGGCCTACAATGAGCAGTTCTTC. Translating it yields CATSRDSGGAYNEQFF.